Reported below is one T cell receptor beta chain. Trimming shortened V by 2 bases and J by 0 bases, and 12 bases separated the two germline ends. The CDR3 covers 16 residues. Per the germline V gene, CDR1 is MNHNS and CDR2 is SASEGT. The sample belongs to a study of blood T cell repertoires in COVID-19. Data came from immunoSEQ multiplex PCR; TCRdb stores just in-frame clones and leaves some out. Here the sample spans about 260,000 clones, approximately 92% being singletons. The source material was peripheral blood. The clonotype originates from a person in their late teens or twenties with COVID-19, enrolled during active disease. The rearrangement uses TRBV6-1 and TRBJ2-3; possible D gene TRBD1, 5 bases. CDR3 in amino acids: CASSEWTNPSTDTQYF. DNA for the CDR3: TGTGCCAGCAGTGAATGGACAAACCCAAGCACAGATACGCAGTATTTT.